The clone carrying this TCR beta chain came up many times. The antigen is undetermined. TCRdb re-called the 5' RACE reads through MiXCR, storing one row per CDR3 protein. The sample yields fewer than 35,000 distinct CDR3 sequences, 4.4% seen once. This CDR3 contains 15 residues. Trimming cost V 6 bases and J 0 bases, with 11 bases left between them. Germline-derived CDR1 and CDR2 are MNHEY and SVGEGT. These data are taken from a study of early T cells in non-severe SARS-CoV-2 infection. Study results and caveats: Reliance on VDJdb matching favored anti-spike CD8 responses; private and CD4 specificities were missed.

This sequence originates from an adult who was a healthcare worker with PCR-confirmed SARS-CoV-2 infection or an uninfected control (not recorded which). The genes are TRBV6-2 or TRBV6-3 and TRBJ2-2; D remains ambiguous. The sample consisted of whole blood. As DNA, the CDR3 is TGTGCCAGCAGGCGAGGAAACGCGAACACCGGGGAGCTGTTTTTT. Its translation: CASRRGNANTGELFF.